A selection of T cell receptor beta chains follows, all from one sample in a study of cytomegalovirus exposure and HLA in healthy donors. The data were produced by immunoSEQ multiplex PCR, yet TCRdb's version contains in-frame clones alone and is incomplete. The sample lists approximately 130,000 clones; 85% were seen once. Sequenced: PBMCs. Receptors originate from a woman aged 30 to 39 in good health and CMV-seropositive. Each CDR3 is given with its conserved first and last residue. Size is stated for part of the rows, as once, few or many counts, or as a class when the clone is expanded.

cdr3_aa v_call cdr3_length clone_size j_call
CASSVSGAGGEQYF TRBV19 14 . TRBJ2-7
CASRQGANQPQHF TRBV6-1 13 . TRBJ1-5
CAWSVTGTNSPLHF TRBV30 14 . TRBJ1-6
CASSLAGARYNEQFF TRBV27 15 . TRBJ2-1
CAIRREGPNNEQFF TRBV10-3 14 once TRBJ2-1
CASSPTPRGASYEQYF TRBV28 16 . TRBJ2-7
CASSQDLGRGQPQHF TRBV4-2 15 . TRBJ1-5
CASSIRETDTQYF TRBV19 13 . TRBJ2-3
CAIKGVPGSEAFF TRBV10-3 13 once TRBJ1-1
CASSYWAGTGETEAFF TRBV6-5 16 . TRBJ1-1
CASGALPGYGYTF TRBV28 13 . TRBJ1-2
CASTPDRIPYEQYF TRBV19 14 . TRBJ2-7
CASSPYRDGGNTIYF TRBV27 15 few TRBJ1-3
CASRTGARGTQYF TRBV28 13 . TRBJ2-3
CASRFGQSSGNTIYF TRBV28 15 few TRBJ1-3
CAISESNGRIFGTGYFSYEQYF TRBV10-3 22 . TRBJ2-7
CASSLEVAEETQYF TRBV11-2 14 . TRBJ2-5
CASSLRGYGYTF TRBV5-6 12 . TRBJ1-2
CASSSTGSGNTIYF TRBV11-2 14 once TRBJ1-3
CASSESVGQFF TRBV10-2 11 . TRBJ2-1
CASSSRTGQSYTF TRBV28 13 . TRBJ1-2
CASGTEMNTEAFF TRBV2 13 . TRBJ1-1
CASSWGGRANTGELFF TRBV13 16 . TRBJ2-2
CASSSDRGATYEQYF TRBV7-9 15 . TRBJ2-7